A single sample is the source of the 17 T cell receptor beta chains below, sequenced in a study of T cells in Graves' hyperthyroidism and ophthalmopathy. The TCR beta CDR3 regions underwent amplification using RNA transcripts as the source. A first-round RT-PCR of the TCR CDR3 used the HTBI primer set. From the multiplex PCR reads, TCRdb called clonotypes with MiXCR, one entry per CDR3 protein. This sample has over 700,000 distinct CDR3 sequences, with 38% found just once. The specimen sequenced was blood. The receptors were gathered from a man aged 18 to 35 with Graves' hyperthyroidism.

The chain recombines TRBV7-8 with TRBJ1-1; D might be TRBD1 (5 bases). V lost 7 bases to trimming and J lost 3 bases, with 15 bases between them. The germline V gene has CDR1 SGHVS and CDR2 FQNEAQ. The CDR3 consists of 14 residues. CDR3 in DNA: TGTGCCAGCACCCTCGGTTGGGGGGACACTGAAGCTTTCTTT. Translated: CASTLGWGDTEAFF. Using reference TRBV7-8 and TRBJ1-1 for the parts outside the CDR3, the full variable domain is GAGVSQSPRYKVAKRGQDVALRCDPISGHVSLFWYQQALGQGPEFLTYFQNEAQLDKSGLPSDRFFAERPEGSVSTLKIQRTQQEDSAVYLCASTLGWGDTEAFFGQGTRLTVV.

This clonotype has a count of ten or more. The chain uses TRBV29-1 and TRBJ1-3; no clear D. In germline, CDR1 is SQVTM, CDR2 ANQGSEA. V lost 4 bases to trimming and J lost 6 bases, with 7 bases between them. The CDR3 runs to 11 residues. DNA of the CDR3: TGCAGCGTTGGGTGGCAAAACACCATATATTTT. This encodes CSVGWQNTIYF.

This clonotype was recorded many times. V and J are TRBV20-1 and TRBJ1-1, with D unclear. Germline V CDR1 and CDR2: DFQATT, SNEGSKA (reference sequence). The CDR3 consists of 15 residues. Trimming took off 1 base at V and 1 base at J, with 13 bases between the two ends. CDR3 coding DNA: TGCAGTGCTAGAGGTAGTGTGAGGCGGAACACTGAAGCTTTCTTT. Protein product: CSARGSVRRNTEAFF.

The DNA for the CDR3 is TGCGCCAGCAGCCAACCCCCAGGGGGGACAGGGCGGTACGAGCAGTACTTC. This encodes CASSQPPGGTGRYEQYF. J is TRBJ2-7 and V is TRBV4-1; 9 bases match TRBD1. Germline trimming cut 2 bases from V and 4 bases from J; bases unmatched to any gene: 12. CDR3 length: 17 residues. The germline V gene has CDR1 MGHRA and CDR2 YSYEKL.

Of note for this clonotype: The junction departs from the called germline gene at one end, perhaps through a read error. This rearrangement joins TRBV3-1 to TRBJ1-2; D call uncertain. This CDR3 has 12 residues. In germline, CDR1 is LGHDT, CDR2 YNNKEL (reference sequence). The DNA for the CDR3 is TGTGCCATCAGCCTCACAGACCGTGGCTACACCTTC. Translating gives CAISLTDRGYTF.

The chain combines TRBV4-1 with TRBJ1-1, with D hard to call. The CDR3 has 13 amino acids. Germline V lookup: CDR1 MGHRA, CDR2 YSYEKL. Trimming removed 1 base from V and 10 bases from J, with 13 bases in between. CDR3: CASSQVRSWGAFF. In nucleotides, the CDR3 is TGCGCCAGCAGCCAAGTAAGGAGTTGGGGAGCTTTCTTT.

This clonotype occurred many times. The chain joins TRBV25-1 to TRBJ2-5; no clear D gene. The germline V gene has CDR1 MGHDK and CDR2 SYGVNS. Trimming left V 4 bases short and J 5 bases short, with 5 bases between. The CDR3 loop spans 11 amino acids. In DNA, the CDR3 is TGTGCCAGCAGTGTCATGGAGACCCAGTACTTC. As protein: CASSVMETQYF. Looking up the rest from reference TRBV25-1 and TRBJ2-5 gives the full variable domain: EADIYQTPRYLVIGTGKKITLECSQTMGHDKMYWYQQDPGMELHLIHYSYGVNSTEKGDLSSESTVSRIRTEHFPLTLESARPSHTSQYLCASSVMETQYFGPGTRLLVL.

This clonotype was picked up a small number of times. This chain connects TRBV5-5 to TRBJ1-2; a possible D gene is TRBD1 (5 bases). V shed 2 bases and J shed 3 bases, with 14 bases lying between them. Germline CDR1 and CDR2: SGHKS and YYEKEE (reference sequence). CDR3 length: 15 amino acids. CDR3 residues: CASSLWGRDDYGYTF. The DNA of the CDR3 is TGTGCCAGCAGCTTATGGGGCAGGGACGACTATGGCTACACCTTC.

The chain combines TRBV6-1 with TRBJ2-6; a weak D match, TRBD1 (5 bases). Deletions cut 5 bases from V and 1 base from J, with 12 bases between. CDR3 length equals 16 residues. The germline gives CDR1 MNHNS, CDR2 SASEGT. The CDR3 coding sequence is TGTGCCAGCAGTCTGACAGTCTCGTCTGGGGCCAACGTCCTGACTTTC. Its translation is CASSLTVSSGANVLTF.

This chain uses TRBV7-9 with TRBJ2-2; D gene ambiguous. The CDR3 extends over 14 amino acids. V lost 6 bases, J lost 3 bases, and 11 bases lay in between. The germline V gene encodes CDR1 SEHNR and CDR2 FQNEAQ (reference sequence). The CDR3 sequence: CASSWISHTGELFF. CDR3 nucleotides: TGTGCCAGCAGTTGGATCAGTCACACCGGGGAGCTGTTTTTT.

The CDR3 nucleotides read TGTGCCAGCAGCTTAGACTGGACCTCTGGAAACACCATATATTTT. Translation gives CASSLDWTSGNTIYF. The gene calls are TRBV7-2 and TRBJ1-3, with no clear D. The CDR3 sequence is 15 residues long. The V gene's germline CDR1 is SGHTA and CDR2 FQGNSA. V lost 1 base, J lost 0 bases, and 7 bases lay in between.

V and J are TRBV19 and TRBJ2-6; D possibly corresponds to TRBD2 (7 bases). CDR3 size: 15 residues. Germline V gene data show CDR1 as LNHDA and CDR2 as SQIVND (reference sequence). V dropped 7 bases and J dropped 4 bases, with 14 bases sitting between them. CDR3 nucleotides: TGTGCCAGTAATCGGGGAGGGACAGGGGCCAACGTCCTGACTTTC. Its protein is CASNRGGTGANVLTF.

This chain uses TRBV19 with TRBJ1-3; no firm D call. This CDR3 has 13 amino acids. The germline V and J ends were trimmed by 5 bases and 8 bases, with 13 bases remaining between them. Germline values: CDR1 LNHDA, CDR2 SQIVND (reference sequence). CDR3 amino acids: CASSVSEADTIYF. The CDR3 DNA reads TGTGCCAGTAGTGTCTCAGAGGCAGACACCATATATTTT.

The genes are TRBV6-5 and TRBJ2-7; TRBD1 matches at 11 bases. J was trimmed by 4 bases and V by 6 bases; bases with no gene match: 5. The CDR3 is 14 residues long. Germline CDR1 is MNHEY and CDR2 is SVGAGI. CDR3 sequence (DNA): TGTGCCAGCAGGAGGGGACAGGGGGATTACGAGCAGTACTTC. Protein: CASRRGQGDYEQYF.

V gene TRBV20-1 combines with J gene TRBJ2-5; tentative D call: TRBD1 (6 bases). Germline values: CDR1 DFQATT, CDR2 SNEGSKA (reference sequence). Trimming took 7 bases from V and 1 from J, leaving 16 bases between them. The CDR3 covers 14 residues. CDR3 nucleotide sequence: TGCAGTGGGGCAGGACAGACCGGCCAAGAGACCCAGTACTTC. Encoded protein: CSGAGQTGQETQYF.

This clonotype was counted only a few times. The chain combines TRBV9 with TRBJ2-2, with 8 bases aligning to TRBD2. This CDR3 comprises 17 residues. The germline V gene has CDR1 SGDLS and CDR2 YYNGEE. J gave up 5 bases and V 3 bases, and 12 bases lay outside the gene matches. The CDR3 is CASSAPTSASETGELFF. CDR3 nucleotide sequence: TGTGCCAGCAGCGCCCCGACTAGCGCCTCGGAGACCGGGGAGCTGTTTTTT.

In its sample, this clonotype was seen many times. The V call is TRBV29-1, the J call TRBJ1-1, with no clear D. Trimming removed 4 bases at V and 0 bases at J, with 6 bases between. The CDR3 is 12 residues long. Germline V gives CDR1 SQVTM, CDR2 ANQGSEA. CDR3 sequence: CSVVALNTEAFF. DNA of the CDR3: TGCAGCGTTGTTGCCCTGAACACTGAAGCTTTCTTT.